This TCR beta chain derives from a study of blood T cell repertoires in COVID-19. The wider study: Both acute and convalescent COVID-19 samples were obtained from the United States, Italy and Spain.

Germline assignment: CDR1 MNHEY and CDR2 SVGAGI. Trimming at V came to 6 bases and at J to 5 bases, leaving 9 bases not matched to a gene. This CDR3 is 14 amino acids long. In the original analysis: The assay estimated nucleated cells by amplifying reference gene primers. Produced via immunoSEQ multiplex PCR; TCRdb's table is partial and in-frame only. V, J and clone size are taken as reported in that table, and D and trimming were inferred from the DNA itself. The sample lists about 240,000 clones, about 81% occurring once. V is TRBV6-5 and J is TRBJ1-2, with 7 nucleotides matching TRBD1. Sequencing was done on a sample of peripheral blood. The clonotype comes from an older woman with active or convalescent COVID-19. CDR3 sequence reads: CASSTRDREYGYTF. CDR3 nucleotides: TGTGCCAGCAGCACCCGCGACAGGGAATATGGCTACACCTTC.